This T cell receptor (beta chain) was obtained from a study of immune evolution from preneoplasia to lung adenocarcinoma. Study-level results: Later-stage lesions appeared to have more T cells, more diversity, less clonality. KRAS-mutant nodules had the highest T cell clonality. From normal lung to invasive adenocarcinoma, top clone frequencies appeared to decrease.

About this clone itself: What it binds is not known.

Using immunoSEQ multiplex PCR, the repertoire was profiled, and TCRdb retains in-frame clones only, with some absent. The profile shows roughly 8,700 clones, 70% to 85% of them singletons. This clonotype was obtained from a person aged 55-79 years with lung adenocarcinoma. The specimen sequenced was FFPE lung adenocarcinoma in situ tissue.

The CDR3 DNA follows: TGTGCCAGCAGCTTTCTAGGGGGGAACACTGAAGCTTTCTTT. Translated, it gives CASSFLGGNTEAFF. The V call is TRBV5-6, the J call TRBJ1-1, with D possibly TRBD1 on 6 matching bases. Trimming pared 2 bases from V and 1 base from J, leaving 9 bases between. There are 14 residues in the CDR3. Germline lookup yields CDR1 SGHDT and CDR2 YYEEEE.